The rows below give T cell receptor beta chains drawn from one sample of a study of T cells in Graves' hyperthyroidism and ophthalmopathy. Each CDR3 protein gets one entry after TCRdb re-called the multiplex PCR reads with MiXCR. This sample has 650,000 to 800,000 distinct CDR3 sequences, with 45% found just once. Sequencing input: peripheral blood or thyroid tissue (not recorded which). All receptors come from an adult man with Graves' disease, either hyperthyroidism or ophthalmopathy (not recorded which). CDR3s include the opening cysteine and the closing phenylalanine or tryptophan. A D gene is named only where the DNA matches it firmly. Some rows mark clone size as missing; the rest say once, few, many or name a class of expanded clone.

J: TRBJ2-7
D: TRBD2
length: 15
size: NA
V: TRBV7-2
CDR3: CASSWGLAGIYEQYF
DNA: TGTGCCAGCAGCTGGGGACTAGCGGGGATCTACGAGCAGTACTTC

J: TRBJ2-2
D: TRBD2
length: 21
size: NA
V: TRBV10-3
CDR3: CAISPRTSGGREGLNTGELFF
DNA: TGTGCCATCAGTCCCCGGACTAGCGGGGGCCGGGAGGGCCTCAACACCGGGGAGCTGTTTTTT

J: TRBJ1-1
D: TRBD1
length: 14
size: many
V: TRBV12-3/TRBV12-4
CDR3: CASSTRQGNTEAFF
DNA: TGTGCCAGCAGTACCCGACAGGGGAACACTGAAGCTTTCTTT

J: TRBJ2-3
D: NA
length: 14
size: NA
V: TRBV11-2
CDR3: CASSLDARGDTQYF
DNA: TGTGCCAGCAGCTTAGATGCTAGAGGAGATACGCAGTATTTT

J: TRBJ1-1
D: NA
length: 15
size: NA
V: TRBV5-1
CDR3: CASSLGQAANSEAFF
DNA: TGCGCCAGCAGCTTGGGACAGGCGGCAAACAGTGAAGCTTTCTTT

J: TRBJ2-7
D: TRBD2
length: 15
size: many
V: TRBV10-3
CDR3: CAIRPGTSGLYEQYF
DNA: TGTGCCATCAGGCCCGGGACTAGCGGTCTATACGAGCAGTACTTC

J: TRBJ2-5
D: NA
length: 12
size: few
V: TRBV2
CDR3: CASSPRLETQYF
DNA: TGTGCCAGCTCTCCTCGGTTGGAGACCCAGTACTTC

J: TRBJ1-5
D: TRBD1
length: 12
size: few
V: TRBV12-3/TRBV12-4
CDR3: CASSLTGGAQHF
DNA: TGTGCCAGCAGCCTTACAGGGGGTGCCCAGCATTTT

J: TRBJ2-7
D: TRBD2
length: 15
size: NA
V: TRBV5-4
CDR3: CASSPVASGSYEQYF
DNA: TGTGCCAGCAGCCCGGTGGCTAGCGGGAGCTACGAGCAGTACTTC

J: TRBJ1-2
D: NA
length: 13
size: many
V: TRBV9
CDR3: CASSVTGGRGYTF
DNA: TGTGCCAGCAGCGTAACGGGGGGTCGTGGCTACACCTTC

J: TRBJ1-3
D: NA
length: 20
size: few
V: TRBV7-9
CDR3: CASSSPMGTIPSVSGNTIYF
DNA: TGTGCCAGCAGCTCCCCGATGGGGACAATCCCCTCCGTCTCTGGAAACACCATATATTTT

J: TRBJ2-7
D: NA
length: 12
size: NA
V: TRBV20-1
CDR3: CSLGGTVYEQYF
DNA: TGCAGCTTAGGGGGGACCGTATACGAGCAGTACTTC

J: TRBJ2-7
D: NA
length: 14
size: NA
V: TRBV25-1
CDR3: CASSQMGDSYEQYF
DNA: TGTGCCAGCAGCCAGATGGGGGACTCCTACGAGCAGTACTTC

J: TRBJ1-4
D: TRBD1
length: 13
size: NA
V: TRBV2
CDR3: CARGTGKNEKLFF
DNA: TGTGCCCGGGGGACAGGGAAAAATGAAAAACTGTTTTTT

J: TRBJ1-3
D: TRBD1
length: 12
size: NA
V: TRBV29-1
CDR3: CGGQGDGNTIYF
DNA: TGCGGTGGGCAGGGGGATGGAAACACCATATATTTT

J: TRBJ1-1
D: TRBD1
length: 15
size: NA
V: TRBV24-1
CDR3: CATSDGTGLGTEAFF
DNA: TGTGCCACCAGTGACGGGACAGGGCTGGGCACTGAAGCTTTCTTT

J: TRBJ1-6
D: NA
length: 13
size: NA
V: TRBV2
CDR3: CASRQGRESPLHF
DNA: TGTGCCAGCAGACAGGGACGGGAATCACCCCTCCACTTT

J: TRBJ1-5
D: TRBD1
length: 14
size: many
V: TRBV10-2
CDR3: CASSGQGADQPQHF
DNA: TGCGCCAGCAGTGGACAGGGGGCCGATCAGCCCCAGCATTTT

J: TRBJ2-7
D: TRBD2
length: 15
size: NA
V: TRBV6-1
CDR3: CASRLWTSDSYEQYF
DNA: TGTGCCAGCAGGCTGTGGACTAGCGACTCCTACGAGCAGTACTTC

J: TRBJ2-7
D: NA
length: 11
size: once
V: TRBV29-1
CDR3: CSWDAAYEQYF
DNA: TGCAGCTGGGACGCGGCCTACGAGCAGTACTTC

J: TRBJ1-4
D: NA
length: 15
size: NA
V: TRBV6-1
CDR3: CASSYRGGWNEKLFF
DNA: TGTGCCAGCAGTTATCGGGGGGGCTGGAATGAAAAACTGTTTTTT

J: TRBJ2-5
D: TRBD2
length: 16
size: many
V: TRBV9
CDR3: CASSPSKTSGQETQYF
DNA: TGTGCCAGCAGCCCTTCCAAGACTAGCGGTCAAGAGACCCAGTACTTC

J: TRBJ1-4
D: TRBD1
length: 17
size: few
V: TRBV9
CDR3: CASSANPYRDSSEKLFF
DNA: TGTGCCAGCAGCGCTAACCCGTACCGGGACAGCTCTGAAAAACTGTTTTTT

J: TRBJ1-2
D: NA
length: 13
size: NA
V: TRBV24-1
CDR3: CASSVGENYGYTF
DNA: TGCGCCAGCAGTGTAGGTGAGAACTATGGCTACACCTTC

J: TRBJ1-6
D: NA
length: 15
size: NA
V: TRBV14
CDR3: CASSLKSGENSPLHF
DNA: TGTGCCAGCAGCCTAAAAAGCGGGGAAAATTCACCCCTCCACTTT

J: TRBJ2-7
D: TRBD2
length: 16
size: NA
V: TRBV20-1
CDR3: CSAPRPAGGDFYEQYF
DNA: TGCAGTGCTCCCCGCCCAGCGGGGGGGGATTTTTACGAGCAGTACTTC

J: TRBJ1-1
D: NA
length: 14
size: NA
V: TRBV2
CDR3: CATSDSTRDGEAFF
DNA: TGTGCCACCAGTGACTCCACCCGGGACGGTGAAGCTTTCTTT

J: TRBJ1-6
D: NA
length: 14
size: NA
V: TRBV20-1
CDR3: CSARGLSYNSPLHF
DNA: TGCAGTGCTAGGGGGTTGTCCTATAATTCACCCCTCCACTTT

J: TRBJ1-4
D: NA
length: 16
size: NA
V: TRBV10-2
CDR3: CASSDVGVGSDEKLFF
DNA: TGCGCCAGCAGTGACGTGGGAGTGGGTTCGGATGAAAAACTGTTTTTT

J: TRBJ2-7
D: TRBD2
length: 15
size: few
V: TRBV19
CDR3: CASSKGGAGVYEQYF
DNA: TGTGCCAGTAGTAAAGGAGGAGCGGGGGTATACGAGCAGTACTTC

J: TRBJ1-2
D: TRBD1
length: 15
size: NA
V: TRBV2
CDR3: CASSLSRDRVDGYTF
DNA: TGTGCCAGCAGCTTGAGTCGGGACAGGGTGGATGGCTACACCTTC

J: TRBJ1-3
D: TRBD1
length: 14
size: NA
V: TRBV7-8
CDR3: CASSRDRAANTIYF
DNA: TGTGCCAGCAGCCGGGACAGGGCGGCAAACACCATATATTTT

J: TRBJ1-4
D: NA
length: 15
size: NA
V: TRBV20-1
CDR3: CSARRTNQPNEKLFF
DNA: TGCAGTGCTAGACGGACCAACCAACCTAATGAAAAACTGTTTTTT

J: TRBJ1-1
D: TRBD1
length: 13
size: few
V: TRBV5-6
CDR3: CASSSAGTEAPLF
DNA: TGTGCCAGCAGCTCCGCCGGGACAGAGGCCCCCCTCTTT

J: TRBJ2-7
D: TRBD1
length: 13
size: NA
V: TRBV7-9
CDR3: CASSVGTGNEQYF
DNA: TGTGCCAGCAGTGTGGGGACAGGGAACGAGCAGTACTTC

J: TRBJ2-5
D: NA
length: 14
size: few
V: TRBV20-1
CDR3: CSARDPRGKETQYF
DNA: TGCAGTGCTAGAGATCCCAGGGGAAAAGAGACCCAGTACTTC

J: TRBJ1-5
D: NA
length: 14
size: NA
V: TRBV5-1
CDR3: CASSLEGWGQPQHF
DNA: TGCGCCAGCAGCTTGGAGGGTTGGGGTCAGCCCCAGCATTTT

J: TRBJ1-5
D: NA
length: 14
size: many
V: TRBV2
CDR3: CASGQQGSNQPQHF
DNA: TGTGCCAGCGGGCAACAGGGAAGCAATCAGCCCCAGCATTTT